A selection of T cell receptor beta chains follows, all from one sample in a study of blood T cell repertoires in COVID-19. The repertoire was sequenced with immunoSEQ multiplex PCR; TCRdb's copy has only in-frame clones and lacks some. The sample lists 280,000 or so clones; approximately 83% were seen once. Sequencing used PBMCs or T cells enriched from blood (not recorded which). These receptors were collected from a man aged 25 to 40 who had recovered from COVID-19. CDR3s include the opening cysteine and the closing phenylalanine or tryptophan. A D gene is named only where the DNA matches it firmly. Where a row states a size, it is once, few, many or the class of an expanded clone; other rows omit it.

CDR3nt	CDR3aa	abundance	v_gene	j_gene	d_gene
TGTGCCAGCAGTCGCGAACAGGGGTACTATGGCTACACCTTC	CASSREQGYYGYTF	-	TRBV6-5	TRBJ1-2	TRBD1
TGTGCCACCAGTGGTCTAGCCGGAGGGGAGCTGTTTTTT	CATSGLAGGELFF	-	TRBV24-1	TRBJ2-2	-
TGTGCCAGCAGCTTAAGCAGTCAGGGGGACGGCCGAGCTTTCTTT	CASSLSSQGDGRAFF	once	TRBV7-6	TRBJ1-1	TRBD1
TGTGCCAGCAGCGCGGGGACAGGTGTTAATTCACCCCTCCACTTT	CASSAGTGVNSPLHF	-	TRBV11-2	TRBJ1-6	TRBD1
TGCGCCAGCAGGAGACAGGAAGGAAACACCATATATTTT	CASRRQEGNTIYF	-	TRBV10-2	TRBJ1-3	-
TGTGCCAGCAGCCAAGGAACCCCGGGACAACTGTCAGGCACCTTC	CASSQGTPGQLSGTF	few	TRBV3-1/TRBV3-2	TRBJ1-2	-
TGTGCCAGCAGCTTATTGAGGGACAGGGCTGAGACCCAGTACTTC	CASSLLRDRAETQYF	-	TRBV7-2	TRBJ2-5	TRBD1
TGTGCCAGCGCCAAAAAAACCCCGGGACTCCACAATGAGCAGTTCTTC	CASAKKTPGLHNEQFF	-	TRBV2	TRBJ2-1	-
TGTGCCAGTAGTACCGGGGACACCCACACCGGGGAGCTGTTTTTT	CASSTGDTHTGELFF	-	TRBV19	TRBJ2-2	-
TGTGCCAGCAGCTTGGTTGGACTTAACACCGGGGAGCTGTTTTTT	CASSLVGLNTGELFF	-	TRBV5-4	TRBJ2-2	-
TGCGCCAGCAGCCAAGTAGGGGGCGCGACTGAAGCTTTCTTT	CASSQVGGATEAFF	-	TRBV4-1	TRBJ1-1	TRBD1